The next 28 T cell receptor beta chains were all read from a single sample in a study of post-analysis software for immune sequencing data. Findings and caveats of the study: Roughly 5 TRBV segments, TRBV5-6, TRBV5-1 and TRBV20-1 among them, were found more frequent in patients than controls.

Antigen specificity for these receptors is unknown. The TCR beta cDNA libraries contained unique molecular identifiers. One entry per CDR3 protein results from TCRdb running MiXCR on the PCR reads. The table has hundreds of thousands of distinct CDR3 sequences, 25% to 30% seen once. Source material: blood. Receptors were obtained from a girl aged 10 to 17 with multiple sclerosis.

This clonotype has more than one count but fewer than ten. The rearrangement uses TRBV7-9 and TRBJ2-5; D possibly matches TRBD1 or TRBD2 (5 bases each). CDR3 length: 15 residues. V was clipped by 7 bases and J by 5 bases, with 20 bases between them. CDR1 is SEHNR, CDR2 FQNEAQ, per germline (reference sequence). The DNA of the CDR3 is TGTGCCAGCACCAATTGGGGTGGTGAGGGGGAGACCCAGTACTTC. Protein sequence: CASTNWGGEGETQYF. Drawing the rest from reference TRBV7-9 and TRBJ2-5, the complete variable domain is DTGVSQNPRHKITKRGQNVTFRCDPISEHNRLYWYRQTLGQGPEFLTYFQNEAQLEKSRLLSDRFSAERPKGSFSTLEIQRTEQGDSAMYLCASTNWGGEGETQYFGPGTRLLVL.

This clonotype appeared a few times. The junction departs from germline at one end; a sequencing error may be responsible. The chain carries TRBV27 and TRBJ2-7; D remains unclear. Germline CDR1 reads MNHEY; CDR2 reads SMNVEV (reference sequence). The CDR3 runs to 13 residues. The CDR3 DNA follows: TGTACCAGCAGTTTTGGGCAGTCCTACGAGCAGTACTTC. Translation: CTSSFGQSYEQYF.

This clonotype was found a few times. V and J are TRBV10-3 and TRBJ2-7; D is perhaps TRBD1 (6 bases). The CDR3 is 12 amino acids. V gave up 7 bases and J gave up 1 base, with 8 bases separating them. Germline lookup yields CDR1 ENHRY and CDR2 SYGVKD. CDR3 residues: CAITGDSYEQYF. The CDR3 nucleotides read TGTGCCATCACAGGGGATTCCTACGAGCAGTACTTC.

This chain joins TRBV19 and TRBJ2-1; a possible D gene is TRBD2 (5 bases). V was shortened by 6 bases and J by 9 bases, with 18 bases between the two germline ends. Germline assignment: CDR1 LNHDA and CDR2 SQIVND (reference sequence). The CDR3 totals 14 residues. CDR3 DNA sequence: TGTGCCAGTAGGCCGGTTAGCGCGGTCGGTGAGCAGTTCTTC. This translates into CASRPVSAVGEQFF.

The V and J genes are TRBV13 and TRBJ2-1; 10 bases are a match to TRBD2. J gave up 4 bases and V 5 bases, and 11 bases lay outside the gene matches. This CDR3 comprises 17 residues. CDR1 PRHDT and CDR2 FYEKMQ come from the germline V gene (reference sequence). The CDR3 loop is CASSERGLAEGYNEQFF. CDR3 nucleotides: TGTGCCAGCAGCGAGCGTGGACTAGCGGAGGGATACAATGAGCAGTTCTTC.

The chain joins TRBV15 to TRBJ2-7; D is possibly TRBD1 (6 bases). The V gene's germline CDR1 is LNHNV and CDR2 YYDKDF (reference sequence). Trimming took off 4 bases at V and 5 bases at J, with 12 bases between the two ends. This CDR3 spans 13 amino acids. This chain's CDR3 is CATSITGFDEQYF. The CDR3 DNA follows: TGTGCCACCAGCATTACAGGGTTCGACGAGCAGTACTTC. The variable domain in full, with the rest retrieved from reference TRBV15 and TRBJ2-7, is DAMVIQNPRYQVTQFGKPVTLSCSQTLNHNVMYWYQQKSSQAPKLLFHYYDKDFNNEADTPDNFQSRRPNTSFCFLDIRSPGLGDTAMYLCATSITGFDEQYFGPGTRLTVT.

This clonotype has only a few counts. V and J are TRBV6-2 or TRBV6-3 and TRBJ2-1; D might be TRBD1 or TRBD2, each matching 5 bases. The CDR3 loop spans 14 amino acids. The V gene lost 5 bases and the J gene lost 3 bases, with 11 bases spanning the gap. CDR1 and CDR2 (germline): MNHEY, SVGEGT. The CDR3 sequence: CASSGTEIYNEQFF. CDR3 bases: TGTGCCAGCAGTGGGACCGAGATCTACAATGAGCAGTTCTTC.

This clonotype has just a few counts. For the CDR3, the DNA is TGCGCCAGCATGGCTAGCGGGCTGCAAGAGACCCAGTACTTC. Protein sequence: CASMASGLQETQYF. This chain joins TRBV5-1 and TRBJ2-5; 8 nucleotides agree with TRBD2. Germline V gives CDR1 SGHRS, CDR2 YFSETQ. Trimming cost V 6 bases and J 2 bases; bases outside gene matches: 6. The CDR3 loop spans 14 amino acids.

The chain combines TRBV7-6 with TRBJ2-1, with TRBD2 identical over 9 bases. Per the germline V gene, CDR1 is SGHVS and CDR2 is FNYEAQ. Losses at the gene ends were 4 bases for V and 5 bases for J; bases not matched to a gene: 9. This CDR3 has 16 amino acids. The CDR3 DNA sequence: TGTGCCAGCAGCTCCACCTATAGCGGGAGAAACAATGAGCAGTTCTTC. It codes for CASSSTYSGRNNEQFF.

V is TRBV5-1 and J is TRBJ1-2, with unresolved D. In germline, CDR1 is SGHRS, CDR2 YFSETQ. V lost 0 bases to trimming and J lost 5 bases, with 14 bases between them. The CDR3 loop spans 15 amino acids. CDR3 bases: TGCGCCAGCAGCTTGGAGGCCGCCGAGGCGTATGGCTACACCTTC. It translates to CASSLEAAEAYGYTF.

V usage is TRBV2 and J usage is TRBJ2-5, with 7 bases aligning to TRBD1. The length of the CDR3 is 15 residues. CDR1 and CDR2 (germline): SNHLY, FYNNEI. V dropped 8 bases and J dropped 2; count of bases not matched to a gene: 11. As DNA, the CDR3 is TGTGCCAGCGCGACAGGGATAGGGCTACAAGAGACCCAGTACTTC. Its translation: CASATGIGLQETQYF.

This clonotype has only a few counts. The chain couples TRBV7-9 to TRBJ2-1; 13 bases are shared with TRBD2. The V segment lost 5 bases and the J segment 5 bases; nucleotides outside the gene matches: 15. This CDR3 region has 19 residues. Per germline, CDR1 SEHNR and CDR2 FQNEAQ (reference sequence). CDR3 residues: CASSPKWGLAGPADNEQFF. For the CDR3, the DNA is TGTGCCAGCAGCCCGAAATGGGGACTAGCGGGACCGGCCGACAATGAGCAGTTCTTC.

This clonotype was seen a handful of times. V is TRBV5-1 and J is TRBJ2-5; 7 positions agree with TRBD1. TRBJ2-7 matches the DNA end more closely, so the J call is doubtful. This CDR3 contains 14 residues. The germline CDR1 and CDR2 sequences are SGHRS and YFSETQ. In DNA form, the CDR3 reads TGCGCCAGCAGCTTGCCCCGACAGGGAAGCGAGCAGTACTTC. This codes for CASSLPRQGSEQYF.

This chain joins TRBV7-8 and TRBJ2-1, with 9 nucleotides matching TRBD1. CDR1 SGHVS and CDR2 FQNEAQ come from the germline V gene. This CDR3 region has 13 residues. V lost 5 bases, J lost 9 bases, and 5 bases stayed unmatched. The CDR3 sequence: CASSARQGVEQFF. The CDR3 DNA is TGTGCCAGCAGCGCGCGACAGGGGGTTGAGCAGTTCTTC.

The V call is TRBV18, the J call TRBJ1-2; D call uncertain. Between the trimmed V and J ends, which lost 3 bases and 1 base, there was a span of 9 bases. CDR1 is KGHSH, CDR2 LQKENI, per germline. The CDR3 spans 14 residues. The CDR3 DNA reads as TGTGCCAGCTCACCTAGCGATAGTAACTATGGCTACACCTTC. Amino acid sequence: CASSPSDSNYGYTF.

The chain has TRBV20-1 and TRBJ2-3; 9 bases agree with TRBD1. The V segment lost 5 bases and the J segment 5 bases; nucleotides outside the gene matches: 11. Germline CDR1 and CDR2: DFQATT and SNEGSKA (reference sequence). This CDR3 region has 15 residues. The CDR3, as DNA: TGCAGTGCTCGACCCTCCGGGACAGGGCGAGATACGCAGTATTTT. Translated, it gives CSARPSGTGRDTQYF.

The chain carries TRBV28 and TRBJ1-1; D is perhaps TRBD1 (5 bases). The CDR3 sequence is 14 residues long. Germline-derived CDR1 and CDR2 are MDHEN and SYDVKM. The ends were cut back, 7 bases at V and 0 bases at J, with 12 bases in the middle. CDR3 sequence: CASITGRLNTEAFF. DNA of the CDR3: TGTGCCAGCATCACGGGACGGCTGAACACTGAAGCTTTCTTT.

The chain carries TRBV7-2 and TRBJ2-3; 7 bases match TRBD2. The ends lost 5 bases at V and 0 bases at J; junction bases unmatched: 11. This CDR3 is 17 amino acids long. Germline V gene lookup returns CDR1 SGHTA and CDR2 FQGNSA. The CDR3 region is CASSRDLAGPSTDTQYF. In nucleotides, the CDR3 is TGTGCCAGCAGCCGAGACTTAGCGGGCCCTAGCACAGATACGCAGTATTTT.

This clonotype came up a few times. The rearrangement uses TRBV7-2 and TRBJ1-6; maybe TRBD1 (5 bases). Germline CDR1 and CDR2: SGHTA and FQGNSA. The V end was cut by 5 bases, the J end by 7 bases, with 15 bases between. CDR3 length: 15 amino acids. The chain's CDR3 is CASSVSGTGNSPLHF. The CDR3 bases are TGTGCCAGCAGCGTCTCCGGGACGGGGAATTCACCCCTCCACTTT.

The chain links TRBV11-2 to TRBJ2-4; TRBD1 is a possible D gene (7 bases). The germline gives CDR1 SGHAT, CDR2 FQNNGV. The V gene lost 5 bases and the J gene lost 9 bases, with 26 bases spanning the gap. The CDR3 contains 17 residues. In nucleotides, the CDR3 is TGTGCCAGCAGCGCAGCTGACAGGGAGGTTCGGCCGCGCATTCAGTACTTC. It translates to CASSAADREVRPRIQYF.

Here the CDR3 DNA reads TGTGCCACGATGAGGGGGCCGGGAGGCACTGAAGCTTTCTTT. It is translated as CATMRGPGGTEAFF. The chain recombines TRBV24-1 with TRBJ1-1, with 7 bases aligning to TRBD1. The germline V gene encodes CDR1 KGHDR and CDR2 SFDVKD. The J segment lost 4 bases and the V segment lost 10 bases, leaving 11 bases of the junction unmatched. The CDR3 extends over 14 amino acids.

This clonotype has more than one count but fewer than ten. This chain joins TRBV4-3 and TRBJ2-3, with 12 bases identical to TRBD2. Losses at the gene ends were 4 bases for V and 3 bases for J; bases not matched to a gene: 2. The CDR3 consists of 15 residues. The germline CDR1 and CDR2 sequences are LGHNA and YSLEER. CDR3 DNA sequence: TGCGCCAGCAGCCCGACTAGCGGGAGAACAGATACGCAGTATTTT. Translated: CASSPTSGRTDTQYF.

This clonotype appeared a few times. J is TRBJ2-7 and V is TRBV20-1; TRBD2 matches at 7 bases. CDR1 is DFQATT and CDR2 is SNEGSKA in the germline V gene (reference sequence). V dropped 6 bases and J dropped 1; count of bases not matched to a gene: 9. The CDR3 totals 14 residues. CDR3 protein: CSAKRGLRSYEQYF. The CDR3 coding sequence is TGCAGTGCAAAGCGGGGTTTAAGATCCTACGAGCAGTACTTC.

This clonotype was seen many times. The V call is TRBV6-5, the J call TRBJ2-3; D remains ambiguous. The CDR3 sequence is 15 residues long. In germline, CDR1 is MNHEY, CDR2 SVGAGI. Trimming removed 6 bases from V and 1 base from J, with 14 bases in between. As DNA, the CDR3 is TGTGCCAGCAGCCCTAGGTACTGGGGCACAGATACGCAGTATTTT. Translating it yields CASSPRYWGTDTQYF.

Remarks on this clonotype: The junction and the germline gene differ at one end; a read error may be behind it. The genes are TRBV5-1 and TRBJ1-2; D possibly corresponds to TRBD1 (5 bases). This CDR3 has 15 amino acids. Germline values: CDR1 SGHRS, CDR2 YFSETQ. The chain's CDR3 is CAGSLEGTVDDGYTF. The CDR3 DNA sequence: TGCGCCGGCAGCTTGGAAGGGACGGTCGATGATGGCTACACCTTC.

This clonotype was detected only a few times. The rearrangement joins TRBV29-1 to TRBJ1-1; D remains ambiguous. Trimming left V 4 bases short and J 5 bases short, with 11 bases between. The CDR3 loop spans 12 amino acids. Germline V gives CDR1 SQVTM, CDR2 ANQGSEA. The CDR3 DNA follows: TGCAGCGTTGTTTCAGGAGAGACTGAAGCTTTCTTT. It encodes CSVVSGETEAFF.

This clonotype was counted ten times or more. The chain employs TRBV24-1 and TRBJ2-1; 10 nucleotides agree with TRBD2. CDR1 KGHDR and CDR2 SFDVKD come from the germline V gene. The CDR3 sequence is 17 residues long. V lost 1 base to trimming and J lost 5 bases; unmatched junction nucleotides: 7. CDR3 nucleotide sequence: TGTGCCACCAGTGATTTTACTAGCGGGAAGGTCAACAATGAGCAGTTCTTC. Translation: CATSDFTSGKVNNEQFF.

This clonotype was recorded many times. The CDR3 DNA follows: TGCGCCAGCAGCCAACGAGCCGGGACTATCCCCAATGAGCAGTTCTTC. It codes for CASSQRAGTIPNEQFF. The chain recombines TRBV4-3 with TRBJ2-1, with TRBD2 identical over 7 bases. V gave up 2 bases and J gave up 6 bases; unmatched junction bases: 10. Germline V gene data show CDR1 as LGHNA and CDR2 as YSLEER. The CDR3 totals 16 residues.